A selection of T cell receptor beta chains follows, all from one sample in a study of cytomegalovirus exposure and HLA in healthy donors. The method was immunoSEQ multiplex PCR; TCRdb's version includes in-frame clones alone and lacks a portion of them. The table lists around 130,000 clones, around 82% of them singletons, with about 1.8% in the top ten. Sequenced sample: PBMCs. The receptors stem from a boy between 10 and 17 years old in good health and CMV-seronegative. CDR3s include the opening cysteine and the closing phenylalanine or tryptophan. D genes are given only for firm matches. Size is stated for part of the rows, as once, few or many counts, or as a class when the clone is expanded.

CDR3,DNA,size,V,D,J
CARVQGGLGGYGYTF,TGTGCCAGGGTACAGGGGGGCCTCGGGGGCTATGGCTACACCTTC,-,TRBV13,TRBD1,TRBJ1-2
CASSYGGAYGYTF,TGTGCCAGCAGTTACGGGGGGGCCTATGGCTACACCTTC,-,TRBV6-5,-,TRBJ1-2
CASSEGQVLYGYTF,TGTGCCAGCAGTGAAGGCCAGGTCCTCTATGGCTACACCTTC,-,TRBV6-1,-,TRBJ1-2
CASSVVGHENTEAFF,TGTGCCAGCAGCGTAGTAGGACACGAAAACACTGAAGCTTTCTTT,-,TRBV9,-,TRBJ1-1
CASSLSSGSGRQQYF,TGCGCCAGCAGCCTATCCAGCGGGAGTGGACGACAGCAGTACTTC,-,TRBV5-1,TRBD2,TRBJ2-7
CASWNSGSSGYEQYF,TGTGCCAGTTGGAATAGCGGGAGCTCCGGGTACGAGCAGTACTTC,few,TRBV7-9,TRBD2,TRBJ2-7
CASSDTGGAQYF,TGTGCCAGCAGCGACACAGGGGGCGCGCAGTACTTC,once,TRBV6-1,TRBD1,TRBJ2-7
CASSLFGGSGANVLTF,TGCGCCAGCAGCTTGTTCGGGGGCTCTGGGGCCAACGTCCTGACTTTC,-,TRBV5-1,-,TRBJ2-6
CASSSAGNVETQYF,TGTGCCAGCAGTTCGGCAGGGAATGTGGAGACCCAGTACTTC,-,TRBV6-5,-,TRBJ2-5
CASTGGKGNTEAFF,TGTGCCAGCACCGGGGGTAAGGGGAACACTGAAGCTTTCTTT,-,TRBV5-4,-,TRBJ1-1
CASSYRDSNQPQHF,TGTGCCAGCAGTTACCGGGACAGTAATCAGCCCCAGCATTTT,-,TRBV6-6,TRBD1,TRBJ1-5
CASSRAQGRGGNTIYF,TGTGCCAGTAGTAGGGCACAGGGACGCGGTGGAAACACCATATATTTT,once,TRBV19,-,TRBJ1-3
CASSQAGLAGFYNEQFF,TGCGCCAGCAGCCAAGCAGGACTAGCGGGGTTCTACAATGAGCAGTTCTTC,once,TRBV4-1,TRBD2,TRBJ2-1
CASSSGVNEQFF,TGTGCCAGCAGCTCAGGGGTGAATGAGCAGTTCTTC,-,TRBV5-6,-,TRBJ2-1
CASSLRKDRGQHEQYF,TGTGCCAGCAGCTTAAGGAAGGACAGGGGGCAACACGAGCAGTACTTC,-,TRBV7-9,TRBD1,TRBJ2-7
CASSPGLAGVNTGELFF,TGTGCCAGCAGCCCGGGACTAGCGGGAGTAAACACCGGGGAGCTGTTTTTT,-,TRBV7-2,TRBD2,TRBJ2-2
CASSWGLGGSGANVLTF,TGTGCCAGCAGTTGGGGACTAGGGGGCTCTGGGGCCAACGTCCTGACTTTC,-,TRBV27,TRBD2,TRBJ2-6
CASSLAGDTDTQYF,TGTGCCAGCAGCTTAGCAGGAGACACAGATACGCAGTATTTT,-,TRBV7-6,-,TRBJ2-3
CASSTLQGSYEQYF,TGTGCCAGCAGCACCCTACAGGGATCCTACGAGCAGTACTTC,-,TRBV11-2,-,TRBJ2-7